Following are 16 T cell receptor beta chains from one sample sequenced in a study of cytomegalovirus exposure and HLA in healthy donors. Primers: 60 Vbeta forward and 13 Jbeta reverse. Sequenced by immunoSEQ multiplex PCR; TCRdb stores in-frame clones only, minus some. The repertoire holds 150,000 to 200,000 clones, with 60% to 85% as singletons. Sequenced sample: PBMCs. All receptors come from a female donor in good health and CMV-seronegative.

The V and J genes are TRBV7-3 and TRBJ2-1; 13 nucleotides agree with TRBD2. The CDR3 runs to 16 residues. CDR1 and CDR2 from the germline V gene are SGHTA and FQGTGA. V shed 4 bases, J shed 7 bases, and the junction held 7 bases outside the gene matches. DNA of the CDR3: TGTGCCAGCAGCTCTGGACTAGCGGGAGCTCTGAATGAGCAGTTCTTC. As protein: CASSSGLAGALNEQFF.

Comment on this clone: One end of the junction is discordant with germline, which a read error may explain. The chain couples TRBV30 to TRBJ2-7; D not certain. CDR3 length: 17 residues. The germline V gene has CDR1 GTSNPN and CDR2 SVGIG (reference sequence). The CDR3 nucleotides read TGTGCCTGGAGACCCTGGGTTCCCAGGCTTTCCTCCTATGAGCAGTACTTC. This translates into CAWRPWVPRLSSYEQYF.

CDR3 DNA sequence: TGCAGCGTTAGACAGGTTTATGGCTACACCTTC. This sequence encodes CSVRQVYGYTF. The V and J genes are TRBV29-1 and TRBJ1-2; D perhaps matches TRBD1 (6 bases). V gave up 5 bases and J gave up 5 bases, with 9 bases separating them. Germline CDR1 is SQVTM and CDR2 is ANQGSEA. This CDR3 region has 11 residues.

This clone has a handful of counts. The chain carries TRBV29-1 and TRBJ1-2, with TRBD1 matching over 7 bases. The V and J ends lost 0 bases and 5 bases, in that order; junction bases with no gene match: 3. The germline V gene has CDR1 SQVTM and CDR2 ANQGSEA. CDR3 length equals 13 residues. The CDR3 region is CSVEDDRAYGYTF. As DNA, the CDR3 is TGCAGCGTTGAAGATGACAGGGCGTATGGCTACACCTTC.

J is TRBJ2-5 and V is TRBV5-4; D is ambiguous. CDR3 length: 8 amino acids. Germline V lookup: CDR1 SGHNT, CDR2 YYREEE (reference sequence). The ends were cut back, 9 bases at V and 13 bases at J, with 10 bases in the middle. The chain's CDR3 is CATYLSYF. CDR3 nucleotides: TGTGCCACCTACTTATCGTACTTC. The complete variable domain, with remaining parts taken from reference TRBV5-4 and TRBJ2-5, reads ETGVTQSPTHLIKTRGQQVTLRCSSQSGHNTVSWYQQALGQGPQFIFQYYREEENGRGNFPPRFSGLQFPNYSSELNVNALELDDSALYLCATYLSYFGPGTRLLVL.

The chain joins TRBV6-6 to TRBJ1-6; TRBD1 might be the D (6 bases). V lost 6 bases and J 4 bases, leaving 10 bases between the germline ends. Germline CDR1 and CDR2: MNHNY and SVGAGI (reference sequence). This CDR3 has 14 amino acids. The CDR3 protein is CASSSGQYNSPLHF. In nucleotides, the CDR3 is TGTGCCAGCAGCTCAGGACAGTATAATTCACCCCTCCACTTT.

The DNA for the CDR3 is TGCGCCAGCAGCCAAGGGGGACTCTCCAATGAGCAGTTCTTC. It specifies CASSQGGLSNEQFF. The rearrangement joins TRBV4-3 to TRBJ2-1, with a tentative D call TRBD2 (6 bases). V dropped 1 base and J dropped 6 bases, with 10 bases sitting between them. Germline CDR1 and CDR2: LGHNA and YSLEER. This CDR3 has 14 amino acids.

The chain recombines TRBV7-2 with TRBJ2-5, with no clear D. The CDR3 contains 13 residues. Trimming shortened V by 5 bases and J by 2 bases, and 9 bases separated the two germline ends. CDR1 is SGHTA and CDR2 is FQGNSA in the germline V gene. The CDR3 DNA reads as TGTGCCAGCAGCCGATGGGCGCAAGAGACCCAGTACTTC. Translated: CASSRWAQETQYF.

The CDR3 sequence: CASSIVGRSSNQPQHF. The CDR3 DNA follows: TGTGCCAGTAGTATAGTGGGGCGGTCTAGCAATCAGCCCCAGCATTTT. The chain couples TRBV19 to TRBJ1-5, with D tentatively TRBD1 (5 bases). CDR1 is LNHDA and CDR2 is SQIVND in the germline V gene (reference sequence). The ends were cut back, 1 base at V and 0 bases at J, with 10 bases in the middle. The CDR3 contains 16 residues.

This clone was detected once. The chain combines TRBV7-9 with TRBJ2-3, with 10 positions matching TRBD2. V trimming: 2 bases; J trimming: 6 bases; junction bases outside the gene matches: 5. CDR1 is SEHNR and CDR2 is FQNEAQ in the germline V gene (reference sequence). The CDR3 is 15 amino acids. CDR3 in amino acids: CASSLFVTSGDTQYF. In DNA, the CDR3 is TGTGCCAGCAGCTTATTTGTGACTAGCGGGGATACGCAGTATTTT.

CDR3 DNA sequence: TGTGCCAGGACGGCCACCGCGGGCTCCTACAATGAGCAGTTCTTC. Translated: CARTATAGSYNEQFF. The chain recombines TRBV28 with TRBJ2-1; TRBD2 is a possible D gene (5 bases). The CDR3 loop spans 15 amino acids. The V gene lost 9 bases and the J gene lost 0 bases, with 15 bases spanning the gap. CDR1 is MDHEN and CDR2 is SYDVKM in the germline V gene.

The sample holds a few counts of this clone. The J gene is TRBJ1-2, the V gene TRBV7-3; no clear D. The V end lost 0 bases, the J end lost 4 bases, and 12 bases lay between the germline ends. Looked up from germline, CDR1 is SGHTA and CDR2 is FQGTGA. The CDR3 consists of 15 residues. The DNA for the CDR3 is TGTGCCAGCAGCTTAACGCCGGGTGGGTTCTATGGCTACACCTTC. This translates into CASSLTPGGFYGYTF.

This clone was detected only a few times. J is TRBJ1-4 and V is TRBV7-9, with D unclear. Trimming cost V 5 bases and J 2 bases, with 6 bases left between them. There are 13 residues in the CDR3. Germline V gene data show CDR1 as SEHNR and CDR2 as FQNEAQ (reference sequence). For the CDR3, the DNA is TGTGCCAGCAGCCCCCGGACTAATGAAAAACTGTTTTTT. Translating gives CASSPRTNEKLFF.

This clone was seen a single time. The genes are TRBV7-9 and TRBJ2-7; D gene ambiguous. Trimming left V 1 base short and J 6 bases short, with 7 bases between. The CDR3 runs 12 residues. Germline CDR1 SEHNR, CDR2 FQNEAQ (reference sequence). CDR3 in DNA: TGTGCCAGCAGCTTAGGGGCCCTCGAGCAGTACTTC. Protein sequence: CASSLGALEQYF.

The chain links TRBV6-7 to TRBJ1-3; 9 bases line up with TRBD1. TRBV6-7 counts as an open reading frame of uncertain function. There are 17 residues in the CDR3. Germline trimming cut 6 bases from V and 0 bases from J; bases unmatched to any gene: 9. The CDR3 spells CASSYWGTGLSGNTIYF. The CDR3 nucleotides are TGTGCCAGCAGCTATTGGGGGACAGGGCTCTCTGGAAACACCATATATTTT.

This chain uses TRBV5-1 with TRBJ1-2; D is unclear. Germline CDR1 SGHRS, CDR2 YFSETQ. Trimming took off 1 base at V and 4 bases at J, with 11 bases between the two ends. The CDR3 is 14 residues long. This CDR3 is CASSLKLGPYGYTF. The DNA for the CDR3 is TGCGCCAGCAGCTTGAAACTAGGGCCCTATGGCTACACCTTC.